Shown below are 6 T cell receptor beta chains from a single sample sequenced in a study of control samples from healthy donors and cancer patients. Here immunoSEQ multiplex PCR was the method, and the copy in TCRdb shows in-frame clones only, minus some. The data contain some 120,000 clones, around 86% of them singletons. The sequencing input was blood. The source is a man aged 35 to 55 in good health.

A few counts support this clone. V usage is TRBV9 and J usage is TRBJ2-7; 7 nucleotides agree with TRBD1. Germline CDR1 reads SGDLS; CDR2 reads YYNGEE. V lost 3 bases and J lost 3; bases outside the gene matches: 9. This CDR3 comprises 15 residues. The CDR3 here is CASSEQPGQIYEQYF. CDR3 DNA sequence: TGTGCCAGCAGCGAGCAACCGGGACAGATCTACGAGCAGTACTTC.

This clone has only one observation. V is TRBV6-8 and J is TRBJ1-2, with D possibly matching TRBD1 (5 bases). The CDR3 is 14 amino acids. Germline V lookup: CDR1 MNHGY, CDR2 SAAAGT. V was pared by 6 bases and J by 4 bases, with 15 bases between. CDR3 amino acids: CASSPRVGSYGYTF. CDR3 sequence (DNA): TGTGCCAGCAGCCCCAGGGTAGGGAGCTATGGCTACACCTTC.

The chain has TRBV7-8 and TRBJ1-5; D not resolved. The germline gives CDR1 SGHVS, CDR2 FQNEAQ. V dropped 1 base and J dropped 2 bases, with 12 bases sitting between them. The CDR3 runs 16 residues. The CDR3 DNA reads TGTGCCAGCAGCTTAGAGGCAGATAGGGGCAATCAGCCCCAGCATTTT. The encoded protein is CASSLEADRGNQPQHF.

This clone was seen a single time. This rearrangement joins TRBV2 to TRBJ1-1; the D gene is possibly TRBD1 (6 bases). The CDR3 is 15 residues long. The ends were cut back, 8 bases at V and 4 bases at J, with 20 bases in the middle. Per the germline V gene, CDR1 is SNHLY and CDR2 is FYNNEI. Written as DNA, the CDR3 is TGTGCCAGCTCCCGCACCGCAGGGGTGGGCACTGAAGCTTTCTTT. It translates to CASSRTAGVGTEAFF.

CDR3: CASSSSDRVTGNTIYF. CDR3 coding DNA: TGTGCCAGCAGCTCTTCTGACAGGGTAACTGGAAACACCATATATTTT. The chain is built from TRBV7-4 and TRBJ1-3, with 7 bases fitting TRBD1. The CDR3 contains 16 residues. Looked up from germline, CDR1 is SGHVT and CDR2 is SQSDAQ. J lost 2 bases, V lost 4 bases, and 8 bases had no gene match.

The chain links TRBV7-9 to TRBJ1-6; 9 bases are shared with TRBD1. CDR1 is SEHNR and CDR2 is FQNEAQ in the germline V gene (reference sequence). Germline trimming cut 7 bases from V and 7 bases from J; bases unmatched to any gene: 8. The CDR3 sequence is 15 residues long. The CDR3 sequence is CASTPWDRENSPLHF. Written as DNA, the CDR3 is TGTGCCAGCACCCCATGGGACAGGGAAAATTCACCCCTCCACTTT. Complete variable domain (other parts from reference TRBV7-9 and TRBJ1-6): DTGVSQNPRHKITKRGQNVTFRCDPISEHNRLYWYRQTLGQGPEFLTYFQNEAQLEKSRLLSDRFSAERPKGSFSTLEIQRTEQGDSAMYLCASTPWDRENSPLHFGNGTRLTVT.